The next 5 T cell receptor beta chains were all read from a single sample in a study of beta chain features in type 1 diabetes. cDNA synthesis used the whole RNA isolate, giving expressed TCRB sequences. TCRdb keeps only in-frame clones here, not all; method: immunoSEQ multiplex PCR. Found here are about 230,000 clones, roughly 9.6% of them singletons; the top ten hold around 0.037%. Sequences were obtained from naive CD4+ T cells from blood. The receptors stem from a woman aged 18 to 35 in good health.

This chain joins TRBV4-1 and TRBJ1-4; D is unresolved. Germline V gene sequence: CDR1 MGHRA, CDR2 YSYEKL. The CDR3 length is 14 residues. V was cut by 4 bases and J by 0 bases, with 6 bases left in between. DNA for the CDR3: TGCGCCAGCAGCCTATTTACAACTAATGAAAAACTGTTTTTT. Translating gives CASSLFTTNEKLFF.

V is TRBV5-6 and J is TRBJ1-3; unclear D gene. Trimming took 0 bases from V and 3 from J, leaving 7 bases between them. This CDR3 is built from 14 residues. CDR1 is SGHDT and CDR2 is YYEEEE in the germline V gene. In DNA form, the CDR3 reads TGTGCCAGCAGCTTGGGCCCGGTTGGAAACACCATATATTTT. It yields the protein CASSLGPVGNTIYF.

V and J are TRBV6-1 and TRBJ2-1; D perhaps matches TRBD1 (6 bases). Germline V gene sequence: CDR1 MNHNS, CDR2 SASEGT. Deletions cut 3 bases from V and 2 bases from J, with 8 bases between. The CDR3 sequence is 14 residues long. CDR3 nucleotides: TGTGCCAGCAGTGACAGGGGAGCCTACAATGAGCAGTTCTTC. It yields the protein CASSDRGAYNEQFF.

In its sample, this clone was seen a few times. The J gene is TRBJ2-7, the V gene TRBV6-1; 8 bases align to TRBD1. The CDR3 is 14 amino acids. The junction had 11 bases not matched to a gene; V was cut back by 9 bases and J by 4 bases. Looked up from germline, CDR1 is MNHNS and CDR2 is SASEGT. Here the CDR3 reads CASIVRTGSYEQYF. CDR3 nucleotides: TGTGCCAGTATAGTGAGGACAGGGTCATACGAGCAGTACTTC.

This clone showed up just a few times. The V and J genes are TRBV9 and TRBJ2-7; 7 bases are shared with TRBD1. CDR3 length: 14 amino acids. The V gene end was trimmed by 1 base and the J gene end by 5 bases; junction bases not matched to a gene: 6. Per the germline V gene, CDR1 is SGDLS and CDR2 is YYNGEE. The DNA for the CDR3 is TGTGCCAGCAGCGTAAGTACAGGGGCGGACGAGCAGTACTTC. It is translated as CASSVSTGADEQYF.